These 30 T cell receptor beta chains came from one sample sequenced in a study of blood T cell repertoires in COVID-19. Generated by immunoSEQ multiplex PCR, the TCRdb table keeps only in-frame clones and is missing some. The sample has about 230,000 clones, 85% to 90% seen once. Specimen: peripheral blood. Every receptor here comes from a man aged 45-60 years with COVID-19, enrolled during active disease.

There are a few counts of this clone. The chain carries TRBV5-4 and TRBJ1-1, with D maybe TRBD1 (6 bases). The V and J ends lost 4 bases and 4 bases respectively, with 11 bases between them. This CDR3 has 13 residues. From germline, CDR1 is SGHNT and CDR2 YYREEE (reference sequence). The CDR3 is CASSPRGGTEAFF. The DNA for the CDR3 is TGTGCCAGCAGCCCACGAGGGGGCACTGAAGCTTTCTTT. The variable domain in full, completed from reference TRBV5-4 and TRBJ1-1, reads ETGVTQSPTHLIKTRGQQVTLRCSSQSGHNTVSWYQQALGQGPQFIFQYYREEENGRGNFPPRFSGLQFPNYSSELNVNALELDDSALYLCASSPRGGTEAFFGQGTRLTVV.

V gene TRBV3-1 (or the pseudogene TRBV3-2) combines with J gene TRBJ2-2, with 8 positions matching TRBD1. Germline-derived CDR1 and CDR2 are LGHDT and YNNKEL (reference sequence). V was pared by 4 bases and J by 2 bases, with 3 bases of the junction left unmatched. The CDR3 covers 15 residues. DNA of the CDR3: TGTGCCAGCAGCCCGGGACAGGACAACACCGGGGAGCTGTTTTTT. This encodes CASSPGQDNTGELFF.

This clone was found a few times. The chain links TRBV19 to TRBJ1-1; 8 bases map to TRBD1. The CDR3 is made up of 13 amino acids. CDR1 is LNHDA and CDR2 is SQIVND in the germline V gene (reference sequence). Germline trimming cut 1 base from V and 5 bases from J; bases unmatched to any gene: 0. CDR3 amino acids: CASSIGQGTEAFF. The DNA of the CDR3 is TGTGCCAGTAGTATAGGACAGGGGACTGAAGCTTTCTTT.

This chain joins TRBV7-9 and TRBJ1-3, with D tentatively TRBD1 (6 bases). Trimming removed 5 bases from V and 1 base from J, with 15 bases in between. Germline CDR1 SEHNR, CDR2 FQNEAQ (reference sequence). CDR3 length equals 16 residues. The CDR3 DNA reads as TGTGCCAGCAGCCCTCGGCAAGGACAGTCTGGAAACACCATATATTTT. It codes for CASSPRQGQSGNTIYF.

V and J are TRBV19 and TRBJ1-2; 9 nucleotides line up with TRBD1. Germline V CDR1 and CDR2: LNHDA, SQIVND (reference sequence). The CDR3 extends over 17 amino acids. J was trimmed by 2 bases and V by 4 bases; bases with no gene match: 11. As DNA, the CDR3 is TGTGCCAGTAGTAGGGCGGCACCGGGACAGGGAAACTATGGCTACACCTTC. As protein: CASSRAAPGQGNYGYTF.

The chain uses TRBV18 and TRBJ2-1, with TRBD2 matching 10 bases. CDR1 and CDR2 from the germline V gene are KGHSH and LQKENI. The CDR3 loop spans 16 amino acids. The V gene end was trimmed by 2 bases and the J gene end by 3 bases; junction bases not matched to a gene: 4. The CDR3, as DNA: TGTGCCAGCTCACCAAGGCTAGCGGGAGACTACAATGAGCAGTTCTTC. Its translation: CASSPRLAGDYNEQFF.

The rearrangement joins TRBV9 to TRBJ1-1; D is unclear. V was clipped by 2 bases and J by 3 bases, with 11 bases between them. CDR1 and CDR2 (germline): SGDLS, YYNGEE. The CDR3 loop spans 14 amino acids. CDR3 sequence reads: CASSVSVVDTEAFF. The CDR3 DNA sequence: TGTGCCAGCAGCGTGAGTGTTGTTGACACTGAAGCTTTCTTT.

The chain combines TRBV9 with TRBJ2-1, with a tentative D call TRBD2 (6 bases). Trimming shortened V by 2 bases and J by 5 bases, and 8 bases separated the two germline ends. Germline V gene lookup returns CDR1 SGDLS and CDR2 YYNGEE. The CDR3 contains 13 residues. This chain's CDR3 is CASSVGGNNEQFF. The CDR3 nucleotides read TGTGCCAGCAGCGTTGGGGGGAACAATGAGCAGTTCTTC.

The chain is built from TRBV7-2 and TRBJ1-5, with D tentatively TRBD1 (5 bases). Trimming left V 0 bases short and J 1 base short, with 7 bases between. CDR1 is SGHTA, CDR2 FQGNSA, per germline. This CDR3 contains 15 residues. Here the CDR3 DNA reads TGTGCCAGCAGCTTAGCGGGGCACAGCAATCAGCCCCAGCATTTT. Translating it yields CASSLAGHSNQPQHF.

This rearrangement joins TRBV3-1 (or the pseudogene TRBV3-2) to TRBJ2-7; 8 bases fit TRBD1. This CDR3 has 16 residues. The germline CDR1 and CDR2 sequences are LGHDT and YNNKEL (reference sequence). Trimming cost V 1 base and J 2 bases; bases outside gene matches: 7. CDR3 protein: CASSQVLRGPPYEQYF. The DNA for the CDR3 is TGTGCCAGCAGCCAAGTTCTCAGGGGGCCCCCCTACGAGCAGTACTTC.

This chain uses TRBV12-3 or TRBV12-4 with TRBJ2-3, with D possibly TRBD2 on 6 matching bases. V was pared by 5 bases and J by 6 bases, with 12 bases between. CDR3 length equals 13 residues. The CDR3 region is CASSGGTGDTQYF. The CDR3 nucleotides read TGTGCCAGCAGTGGGGGGACCGGGGATACGCAGTATTTT.

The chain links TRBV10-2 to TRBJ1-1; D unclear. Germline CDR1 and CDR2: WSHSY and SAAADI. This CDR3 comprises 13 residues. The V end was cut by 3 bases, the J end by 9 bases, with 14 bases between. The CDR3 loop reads CASSETSWQKAFF. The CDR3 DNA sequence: TGCGCCAGCAGTGAAACAAGTTGGCAGAAAGCTTTCTTT.

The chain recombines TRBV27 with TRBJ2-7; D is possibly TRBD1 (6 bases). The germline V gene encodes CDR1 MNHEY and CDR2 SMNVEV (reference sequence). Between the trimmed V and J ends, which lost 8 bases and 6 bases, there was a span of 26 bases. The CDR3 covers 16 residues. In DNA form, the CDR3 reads TGTGCCAGCTCCCAGGGGTTCAAGATAAGGACCGGCGAGCAGTACTTC. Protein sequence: CASSQGFKIRTGEQYF.

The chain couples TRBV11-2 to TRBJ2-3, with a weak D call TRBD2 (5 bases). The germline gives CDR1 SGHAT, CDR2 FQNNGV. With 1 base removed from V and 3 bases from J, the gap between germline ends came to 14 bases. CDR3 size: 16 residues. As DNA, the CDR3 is TGTGCCAGCAGCTTAGGGGCTAGCATGAGGACAGATACGCAGTATTTT. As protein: CASSLGASMRTDTQYF.

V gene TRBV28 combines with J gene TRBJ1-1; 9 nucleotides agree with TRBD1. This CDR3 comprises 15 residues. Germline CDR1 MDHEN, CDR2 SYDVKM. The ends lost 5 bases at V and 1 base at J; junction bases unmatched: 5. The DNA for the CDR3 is TGTGCCAGCAGTCCCACGGACAGGGGGAACACTGAAGCTTTCTTT. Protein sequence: CASSPTDRGNTEAFF.

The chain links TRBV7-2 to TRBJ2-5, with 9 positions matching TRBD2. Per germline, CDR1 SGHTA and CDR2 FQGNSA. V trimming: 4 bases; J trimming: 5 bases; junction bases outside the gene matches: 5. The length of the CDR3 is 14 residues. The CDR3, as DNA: TGTGCCAGCAGCTCATTAGCGGGAGTGGAGACCCAGTACTTC. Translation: CASSSLAGVETQYF.

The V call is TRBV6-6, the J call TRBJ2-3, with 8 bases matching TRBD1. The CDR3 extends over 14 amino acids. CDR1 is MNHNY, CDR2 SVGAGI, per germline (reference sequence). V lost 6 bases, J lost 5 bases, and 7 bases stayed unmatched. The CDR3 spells CASRDRAGGDTQYF. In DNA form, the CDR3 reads TGTGCCAGCAGGGACAGGGCTGGCGGAGATACGCAGTATTTT.

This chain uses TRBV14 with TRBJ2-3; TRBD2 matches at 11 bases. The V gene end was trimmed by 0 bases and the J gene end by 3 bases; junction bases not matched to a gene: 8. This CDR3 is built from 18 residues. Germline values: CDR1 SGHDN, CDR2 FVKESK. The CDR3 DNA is TGTGCCAGCAGCCAAGAGGGGCACGGGACTAGCGGAACAGATACGCAGTATTTT. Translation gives CASSQEGHGTSGTDTQYF. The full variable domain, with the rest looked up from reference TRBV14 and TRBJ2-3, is EAGVTQFPSHSVIEKGQTVTLRCDPISGHDNLYWYRRVMGKEIKFLLHFVKESKQDESGMPNNRFLAERTGGTYSTLKVQPAELEDSGVYFCASSQEGHGTSGTDTQYFGPGTRLTVL.

CDR3 bases: TGTGCCAGCAGTTACAAACCGGGACAGGGCTGGGATCAGCCCCAGCATTTT. Encoded protein: CASSYKPGQGWDQPQHF. The chain couples TRBV6-2 or TRBV6-3 to TRBJ1-5; 9 bases are a match to TRBD1. The germline V gene has CDR1 MNHEY and CDR2 SVGEGT. With 2 bases clipped from V and 5 bases from J, the junction kept 10 bases outside the gene matches. This CDR3 has 17 amino acids.

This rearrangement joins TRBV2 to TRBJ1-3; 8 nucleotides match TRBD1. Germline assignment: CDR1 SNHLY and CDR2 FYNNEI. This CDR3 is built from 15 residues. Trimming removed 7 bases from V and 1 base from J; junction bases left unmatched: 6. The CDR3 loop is CASTLDRGSGNTIYF. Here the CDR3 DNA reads TGTGCCAGCACTCTCGACAGGGGTTCTGGAAACACCATATATTTT.

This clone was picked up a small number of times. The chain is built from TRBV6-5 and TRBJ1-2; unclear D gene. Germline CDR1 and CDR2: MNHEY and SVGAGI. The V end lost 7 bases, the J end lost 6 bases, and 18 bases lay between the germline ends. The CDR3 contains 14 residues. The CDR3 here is CASTRSGSLDGYTF. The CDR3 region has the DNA TGTGCCAGCACCCGAAGTGGGAGCCTAGATGGCTACACCTTC.

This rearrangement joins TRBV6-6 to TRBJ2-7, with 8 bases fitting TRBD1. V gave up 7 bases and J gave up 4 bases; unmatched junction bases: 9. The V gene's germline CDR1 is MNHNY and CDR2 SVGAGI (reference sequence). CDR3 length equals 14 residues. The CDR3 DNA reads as TGTGCCAGCACCTCCGGACAGGGTCTTTACGAGCAGTACTTC. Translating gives CASTSGQGLYEQYF.

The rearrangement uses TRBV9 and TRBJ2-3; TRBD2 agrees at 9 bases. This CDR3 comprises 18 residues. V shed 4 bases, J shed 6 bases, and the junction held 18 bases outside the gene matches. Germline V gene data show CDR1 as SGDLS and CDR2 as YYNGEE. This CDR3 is CASSTGGFQRGVGDTQYF. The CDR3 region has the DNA TGTGCCAGCAGCACCGGAGGCTTCCAGCGGGGGGTAGGGGATACGCAGTATTTT.

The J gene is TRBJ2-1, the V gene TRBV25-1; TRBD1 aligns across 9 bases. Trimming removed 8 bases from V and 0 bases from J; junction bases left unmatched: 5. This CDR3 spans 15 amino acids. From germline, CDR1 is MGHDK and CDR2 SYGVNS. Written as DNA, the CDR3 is TGTGCCAGCCAAGGGACAGGGATCTCCTACAATGAGCAGTTCTTC. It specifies CASQGTGISYNEQFF. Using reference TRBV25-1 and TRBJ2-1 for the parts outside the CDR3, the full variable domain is EADIYQTPRYLVIGTGKKITLECSQTMGHDKMYWYQQDPGMELHLIHYSYGVNSTEKGDLSSESTVSRIRTEHFPLTLESARPSHTSQYLCASQGTGISYNEQFFGPGTRLTVL.

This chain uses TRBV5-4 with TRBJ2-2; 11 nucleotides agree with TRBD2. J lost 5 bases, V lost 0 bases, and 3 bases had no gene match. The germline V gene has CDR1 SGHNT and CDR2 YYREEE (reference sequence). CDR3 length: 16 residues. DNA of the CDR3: TGTGCCAGCAGCTTGGTGTCTAGCGGGAGGACCGGGGAGCTGTTTTTT. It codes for CASSLVSSGRTGELFF. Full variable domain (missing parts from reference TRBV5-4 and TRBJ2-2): ETGVTQSPTHLIKTRGQQVTLRCSSQSGHNTVSWYQQALGQGPQFIFQYYREEENGRGNFPPRFSGLQFPNYSSELNVNALELDDSALYLCASSLVSSGRTGELFFGEGSRLTVL.

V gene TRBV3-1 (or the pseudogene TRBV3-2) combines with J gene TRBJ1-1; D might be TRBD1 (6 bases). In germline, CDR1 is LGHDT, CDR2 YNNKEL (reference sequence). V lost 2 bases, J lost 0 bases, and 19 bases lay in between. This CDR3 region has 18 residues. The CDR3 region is CASSQPRGGIHMNTEAFF. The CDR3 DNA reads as TGTGCCAGCAGCCAACCTAGGGGGGGTATCCACATGAACACTGAAGCTTTCTTT.

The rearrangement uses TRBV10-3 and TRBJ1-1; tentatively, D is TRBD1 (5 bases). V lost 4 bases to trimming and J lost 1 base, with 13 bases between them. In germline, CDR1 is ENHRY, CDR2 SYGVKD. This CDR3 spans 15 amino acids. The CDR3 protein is CAISVGSGENTEAFF. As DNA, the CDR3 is TGTGCCATCAGTGTGGGATCGGGGGAGAACACTGAAGCTTTCTTT.

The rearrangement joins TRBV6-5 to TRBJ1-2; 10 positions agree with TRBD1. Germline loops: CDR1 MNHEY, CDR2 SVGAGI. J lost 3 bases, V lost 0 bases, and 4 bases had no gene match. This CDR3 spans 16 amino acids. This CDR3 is CASSYSGQGPHYGYTF. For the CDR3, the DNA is TGTGCCAGCAGTTACTCGGGACAGGGGCCTCACTATGGCTACACCTTC.

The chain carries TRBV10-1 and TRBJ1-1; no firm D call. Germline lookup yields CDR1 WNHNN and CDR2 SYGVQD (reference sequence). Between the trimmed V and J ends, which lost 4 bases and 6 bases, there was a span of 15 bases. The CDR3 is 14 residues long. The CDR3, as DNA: TGCGCCAGCAGTGGAGAGGGAATGAGGGCTGAAGCTTTCTTT. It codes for CASSGEGMRAEAFF.

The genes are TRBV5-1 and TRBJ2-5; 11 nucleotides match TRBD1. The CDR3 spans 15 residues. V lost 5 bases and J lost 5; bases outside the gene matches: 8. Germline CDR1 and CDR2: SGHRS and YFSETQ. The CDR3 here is CASRGGQGASETQYF. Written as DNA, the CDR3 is TGCGCCAGCAGGGGCGGACAGGGGGCTTCTGAGACCCAGTACTTC.